The 28 T cell receptor beta chains given below trace back to one sample, sequenced in a study of cytomegalovirus exposure and HLA in healthy donors. PCR primers comprised 60 Vbeta and 13 Jbeta primers. Libraries were prepared by immunoSEQ multiplex PCR; TCRdb keeps only in-frame clonotypes and omits some of them. The data show approximately 110,000 clones, with more than 65% seen just once and around 4% held by the top ten. The specimen was PBMCs. Receptor source: a human donor in good health.

V gene TRBV14 combines with J gene TRBJ2-7, with D tentatively TRBD2 (6 bases). CDR1 and CDR2 (germline): SGHDN, FVKESK. This CDR3 is 16 amino acids long. V was clipped by 1 base and J by 5 bases, with 18 bases between them. The CDR3 sequence is CASSQGHAGRSNEQYF. The CDR3 DNA follows: TGTGCCAGCAGCCAAGGCCATGCGGGGCGCAGCAACGAGCAGTACTTC.

This sequence joins TRBV5-8 and TRBJ2-7, with 7 positions matching TRBD2. The germline gives CDR1 SGHTS, CDR2 YDEGEE. V gave up 1 base and J gave up 0 bases; unmatched junction bases: 7. The CDR3 has 16 residues. The CDR3 DNA reads as TGTGCCAGCAGCTTGACGGGGCTAGCGGTCTCCTACGAGCAGTACTTC. Translation gives CASSLTGLAVSYEQYF.

This sequence joins TRBV28 and TRBJ1-1, with TRBD1 as a possible D gene (6 bases). Trimming shortened V by 7 bases and J by 3 bases, and 12 bases separated the two germline ends. The CDR3 contains 13 residues. Germline assignment: CDR1 MDHEN and CDR2 SYDVKM. Here the CDR3 reads CASIFGQHTEAFF. The CDR3 nucleotides read TGTGCCAGCATTTTTGGACAGCACACTGAAGCTTTCTTT.

V usage is TRBV21-1 and J usage is TRBJ1-5; TRBD1 reflects the table's D call only, with no check against the DNA. TRBV21-1 is tagged as a pseudogene. The CDR3 is made up of 18 amino acids. CDR3 nucleotide sequence: TGTGCCAGCAGCAAGAACAGGGCTGGGGATATGGGCAATCAGCCCCAGCATTTT. Translating gives CASSKNRAGDMGNQPQHF.

CDR3: CASSLGQDNQPQHF. CDR3 DNA sequence: TGTGCCAGCAGTTTGGGACAAGACAATCAGCCCCAGCATTTT. J is TRBJ1-5 and V is TRBV6-1; possibly TRBD1 for D (6 bases). V lost 5 bases and J lost 3, with 11 bases in between. In germline, CDR1 is MNHNS, CDR2 SASEGT. The length of the CDR3 is 14 residues.

V gene TRBV7-3 combines with J gene TRBJ2-3; D possibly corresponds to TRBD2 (6 bases). The germline V and J ends were trimmed by 5 bases and 5 bases, with 11 bases remaining between them. Germline loops: CDR1 SGHTA, CDR2 FQGTGA. The CDR3 runs to 13 residues. DNA for the CDR3: TGTGCCAGCAGCAAGACTAGGCAAGATACGCAGTATTTT. Its translation: CASSKTRQDTQYF.

A few counts support this clone. This chain connects TRBV6-1 to TRBJ2-5; 9 positions match TRBD2. J lost 5 bases, V lost 2 bases, and 18 bases had no gene match. Germline-derived CDR1 and CDR2 are MNHNS and SASEGT. The CDR3 sequence is 19 residues long. The CDR3 loop is CASSEWLQGSSGSSETQYF. In nucleotides, the CDR3 is TGTGCCAGCAGTGAATGGTTACAGGGAAGTAGCGGGAGTAGTGAGACCCAGTACTTC.

This clone came up a few times. The gene calls are TRBV18 and TRBJ1-2; TRBD1 matches at 7 bases. The length of the CDR3 is 12 residues. Germline V gene data show CDR1 as KGHSH and CDR2 as LQKENI. Unmatched junction bases numbered 8, after V lost 3 bases and J lost 13 bases. The DNA of the CDR3 is TGTGCCAGCTCACCCGGGACAGCAAGGCTCACCTTC. Translation: CASSPGTARLTF.

This clone occurred once. V and J are TRBV5-1 and TRBJ1-5, with 11 bases matching TRBD1. CDR1 and CDR2 from the germline V gene are SGHRS and YFSETQ. The length of the CDR3 is 17 residues. J was trimmed by 2 bases and V by 4 bases; bases with no gene match: 8. Here the CDR3 DNA reads TGCGCCAGCAGCGCCGGGACAGGGGGGGTTGGCAATCAGCCCCAGCATTTT. Residues: CASSAGTGGVGNQPQHF.

The chain recombines TRBV27 with TRBJ1-5, with D possibly TRBD1 on 5 matching bases. The CDR3 covers 14 residues. Germline V gene data show CDR1 as MNHEY and CDR2 as SMNVEV (reference sequence). V lost 10 bases and J 0 bases, leaving 13 bases between the germline ends. The CDR3 sequence: CATRQGNSNQPQHF. The CDR3 bases are TGTGCCACCCGCCAGGGAAATAGCAATCAGCCCCAGCATTTT.

The chain joins TRBV9 to TRBJ2-7; D is possibly TRBD1 (6 bases). The length of the CDR3 is 13 residues. Per germline, CDR1 SGDLS and CDR2 YYNGEE. V lost 4 bases to trimming and J lost 3 bases, with 11 bases between them. The CDR3 DNA reads TGTGCCAGCAGCCCCCCGGACAGCTACGAGCAGTACTTC. Its translation: CASSPPDSYEQYF.

This rearrangement joins TRBV11-2 to TRBJ2-1; 9 bases are shared with TRBD1. The junction had 5 bases not matched to a gene; V was cut back by 0 bases and J by 2 bases. There are 17 residues in the CDR3. Germline loops: CDR1 SGHAT, CDR2 FQNNGV. CDR3 region: CASSLDPNRGPYNEQFF. CDR3 coding DNA: TGTGCCAGCAGCTTAGATCCGAACAGGGGGCCCTACAATGAGCAGTTCTTC.

This chain uses TRBV18 with TRBJ1-1; D may be TRBD1 (5 bases). The V end lost 1 base, the J end lost 3 bases, and 9 bases lay between the germline ends. This CDR3 comprises 14 residues. Per the germline V gene, CDR1 is KGHSH and CDR2 is LQKENI. Here the CDR3 reads CASSPRGEDTEAFF. DNA for the CDR3: TGTGCCAGCTCACCACGGGGGGAGGACACTGAAGCTTTCTTT.

To note about this clone: At one of its ends the junction is not consistent with the germline gene, which may arise from a read error. The rearrangement joins TRBV5-6 to TRBJ2-7; D not resolved. Looked up from germline, CDR1 is SGHDT and CDR2 is YYEEEE. CDR3 length equals 13 residues. The DNA for the CDR3 is TGTGCCAGCAGCTTGGATTCGGCAGGTACCCTACACTTC. Translation gives CASSLDSAGTLHF. The full variable domain, rest sourced from reference TRBV5-6 and TRBJ2-7, is DAGVTQSPTHLIKTRGQQVTLRCSPKSGHDTVSWYQQALGQGPQFIFQYYEEEERQRGNFPDRFSGHQFPNYSSELNVNALLLGDSALYLCASSLDSAGTLHFGPGTRLTVT.

This chain uses TRBV4-1 with TRBJ2-5, with D hard to call. Germline V CDR1 and CDR2: MGHRA, YSYEKL. The germline V and J ends were trimmed by 4 bases and 2 bases, with 8 bases remaining between them. The CDR3 loop spans 13 amino acids. CDR3 amino acids: CASSPQVQETQYF. CDR3 nucleotide sequence: TGCGCCAGCAGCCCGCAGGTACAAGAGACCCAGTACTTC.

This chain links TRBV6-5 with TRBJ2-7; 8 bases fit TRBD1. This CDR3 region has 15 residues. The V gene's germline CDR1 is MNHEY and CDR2 SVGAGI. With V trimmed by 2 bases and J by 0 bases, 3 bases remained unmatched. CDR3 sequence: CASSYDRGPSYEQYF. The DNA of the CDR3 is TGTGCCAGCAGTTACGACAGGGGCCCCTCCTACGAGCAGTACTTC.

J is TRBJ1-2 and V is TRBV5-8; 7 nucleotides align to TRBD1. From germline, CDR1 is SGHTS and CDR2 YDEGEE. V shed 5 bases and J 9 bases; nucleotides not matched to a gene: 10. The CDR3 extends over 13 amino acids. The CDR3 protein is CASSSDRERSYTF. In DNA form, the CDR3 reads TGTGCCAGCAGTTCCGACAGGGAAAGAAGCTACACCTTC.

The chain joins TRBV6-5 to TRBJ1-2; 8 nucleotides agree with TRBD1. Germline lookup yields CDR1 MNHEY and CDR2 SVGAGI. The CDR3 extends over 16 amino acids. The V gene end was trimmed by 4 bases and the J gene end by 0 bases; junction bases not matched to a gene: 7. The CDR3, as DNA: TGTGCCAGCAGTTGGGGGACAGGACTAACTAACTATGGCTACACCTTC. It is translated as CASSWGTGLTNYGYTF.

J is TRBJ2-3 and V is TRBV7-9, with 10 bases that match TRBD2. CDR3 length: 17 amino acids. V gave up 1 base and J gave up 2 bases; unmatched junction bases: 6. CDR1 and CDR2 (germline): SEHNR, FQNEAQ (reference sequence). CDR3 region: CASSLGAAGGYTDTQYF. In DNA form, the CDR3 reads TGTGCCAGCAGCTTAGGCGCAGCGGGAGGGTACACAGATACGCAGTATTTT.

This chain links TRBV27 with TRBJ2-7; TRBD2 might be the D (6 bases). V gave up 3 bases and J gave up 2 bases, with 17 bases separating them. This CDR3 contains 16 residues. Germline assignment: CDR1 MNHEY and CDR2 SMNVEV (reference sequence). CDR3 sequence: CASSFRPPGDTYEQYF. DNA for the CDR3: TGTGCCAGCAGTTTTCGGCCCCCGGGGGATACCTACGAGCAGTACTTC.

The chain combines TRBV5-4 with TRBJ2-1, with TRBD2 as a possible D gene (5 bases). CDR1 SGHNT and CDR2 YYREEE come from the germline V gene (reference sequence). The CDR3 spans 14 residues. Trimming shortened V by 4 bases and J by 5 bases, and 13 bases separated the two germline ends. The DNA of the CDR3 is TGTGCCAGCAGCCGGGAAACCCGAGACAATGAGCAGTTCTTC. Residues: CASSRETRDNEQFF.

Worth noting for this clone: Other DNA sequences within the sample encode an identical CDR3. CDR3 in amino acids: CSVAFLPENSPLHF. CDR3 sequence (DNA): TGCAGCGTTGCCTTTCTCCCAGAAAATTCACCCCTCCACTTT. The chain combines TRBV29-1 with TRBJ1-6; D gene unclear. Trimming pared 4 bases from V and 7 bases from J, leaving 14 bases between. CDR3 length equals 14 residues. Germline V gene lookup returns CDR1 SQVTM and CDR2 ANQGSEA.

The rearrangement links TRBV6-1 to TRBJ2-7; TRBD2 aligns across 10 bases. The CDR3 is 15 residues long. V trimming: 7 bases; J trimming: 2 bases; junction bases outside the gene matches: 8. The germline V gene encodes CDR1 MNHNS and CDR2 SASEGT. The CDR3 nucleotides read TGTGCCAGCACCAGCGGGACTAGCGCAACCTACGAGCAGTACTTC. Its translation is CASTSGTSATYEQYF.

The CDR3: CASSSQGTENTEAFF. The CDR3 DNA follows: TGTGCCAGCAGTTCGCAGGGGACAGAGAACACTGAAGCTTTCTTT. The genes are TRBV2 and TRBJ1-1; 7 bases are a match to TRBD1. The CDR3 spans 15 residues. Germline CDR1 is SNHLY and CDR2 is FYNNEI. The V gene end was trimmed by 5 bases and the J gene end by 1 base; junction bases not matched to a gene: 7.

This chain links TRBV6-5 with TRBJ1-5, with D tentatively TRBD1 (5 bases). The CDR3 has 14 amino acids. V was cut by 6 bases and J by 1 base, with 10 bases left in between. In germline, CDR1 is MNHEY, CDR2 SVGAGI. The CDR3 reads CASRDQGSNQPQHF. For the CDR3, the DNA is TGTGCCAGCAGGGACCAGGGCAGCAATCAGCCCCAGCATTTT.

V is TRBV2 and J is TRBJ1-1, with 7 bases lining up with TRBD1. The CDR3 runs to 13 residues. Germline V gene lookup returns CDR1 SNHLY and CDR2 FYNNEI. V lost 7 bases to trimming and J lost 2 bases; unmatched junction nucleotides: 4. DNA of the CDR3: TGTGCCAGCACCCGGGACAGTAACACTGAAGCTTTCTTT. This codes for CASTRDSNTEAFF.

The CDR3 is CASSIVTSGVLAKNIQYF. For the CDR3, the DNA is TGTGCCAGTAGTATAGTGACTAGCGGGGTGCTAGCCAAAAACATTCAGTACTTC. V and J are TRBV19 and TRBJ2-4; 11 bases line up with TRBD2. The V gene end was trimmed by 1 base and the J gene end by 0 bases; junction bases not matched to a gene: 5. The CDR3 sequence is 18 residues long. Germline CDR1 is LNHDA and CDR2 is SQIVND (reference sequence).

The CDR3 DNA follows: TGTGCCAGCAGCCTGAGGACTAGCCCCCATGAGCAGTTCTTC. It translates to CASSLRTSPHEQFF. The rearrangement joins TRBV9 to TRBJ2-1; TRBD2 aligns across 8 bases. Germline lookup yields CDR1 SGDLS and CDR2 YYNGEE. This CDR3 comprises 14 residues. The ends lost 4 bases at V and 8 bases at J; junction bases unmatched: 8.